This T cell receptor beta chain comes out of a study of blood T cell repertoires in COVID-19 (TCRdb year 2020). In the study overall: The collaborator samples originated in the United States, Italy and Spain and spanned the acute and convalescent phases of COVID-19. Subjects who had been exposed to COVID-19, were actively infected with it, or had recovered from it provided the deeply sampled blood TCRbeta repertoires that made up the dataset. The prospective study material was composed of cDNA or gDNA derived from T cells, B-cell-depleted T cells, or PBMCs. The sample metadata nearly always contained a de-identified subject ID, COVID-19 status, age in years and sex. The repertoires were released in a freely available public database intended as a resource for research on the immune response to SARS-CoV-2. Where HLA class I and class II types were available, the types were taken from metadata supplied by the sample provider, not from assay-based typing. The samples were drawn from the first 160 participants of the ongoing ImmuneRACE study and from some 1,300 subjects provided by 6 global collaborators.

With respect to this clone: The specificity of this receptor is unknown. Base qualities are not recorded, but no much larger clone differs from it by a single base.

Study-level results and caveats: The quantity of clinical and demographic metadata differed by source and by participant and was supplied without curation.

TCRbeta CDR3 regions were amplified from genomic DNA using the immunoSEQ Assay, a bias-controlled multiplex PCR. The authors' analysis ran thus. Nucleated cell counts per sample were estimated from amplification of reference gene primers within the assay. Sequence reads were collapsed and filtered to measure the absolute abundance of every unique TCRbeta CDR3 rearrangement. For each sample, productive Simpson clonality was calculated by taking the square root of Simpson's diversity index across productive rearrangements. Sourced from immuneACCESS, this table was stored by TCRdb with only in-frame sequences that have V and J called. A share of the clones is absent; for the studies checked, an unresolved V gene accounts for under half, and the remainder has no known explanation. V, J and clone size are taken as reported in that table, and D and trimming were inferred from the DNA itself. In all, the sample holds about 120,000 clones, and approximately 87% of those were seen once. Under 30% of the sample is in the top ten clones.

Reading from cysteine to phenylalanine, the CDR3 counts 15 amino acids. Only the CDR3 DNA stays, 45 bases, in frame from base 1. Cut back by 7 bases and 3 bases, the V and J ends lie 15 bases apart. Taken from the germline V gene, the CDR1 and CDR2 loops are KGHDR and SFDVKD. Each collaborating institution followed its own protocols to collect whole blood in K2EDTA tubes. Collaborator samples were shipped for TCRbeta analysis as frozen whole blood, isolated PBMCs, or DNA extracted from either sample type. The chain is encoded by TRBV24-1 joined to TRBJ1-5; the D segment could be TRBD1, given 6 matching bases. The sequence came from a woman in her 70s with acute or convalescent COVID-19. The sequenced sample consisted of peripheral blood. The DNA sequence reads TGTGCCACCAGAAGAGTCCGGGACACCAATCAGCCCCAGCATTTT. Translated, this gives CATRRVRDTNQPQHF.